Shown below are 15 T cell receptor beta chains from a single sample sequenced in a study of blood T cell repertoires in COVID-19. Data came from immunoSEQ multiplex PCR; TCRdb stores just in-frame clones and leaves some out. In the table there are a few hundred thousand clones, approximately 85% of which are singletons. The sample was PBMCs or T cells enriched from blood (not recorded which). Receptor source: a woman in her twenties or thirties who had recovered from COVID-19.

The gene calls are TRBV30 and TRBJ1-6; D not certain. Trimming shortened V by 0 bases and J by 6 bases, and 9 bases separated the two germline ends. The CDR3 sequence is 14 residues long. Germline CDR1 reads GTSNPN; CDR2 reads SVGIG (reference sequence). In DNA form, the CDR3 reads TGTGCCTGGAGTGTTAATTTCCCTAATTCACCCCTCCACTTT. Its translation is CAWSVNFPNSPLHF.

The V gene is TRBV10-2, the J gene TRBJ1-1; D unclear. Trimming left V 4 bases short and J 4 bases short, with 16 bases between. Germline CDR1 reads WSHSY; CDR2 reads SAAADI. The CDR3 length is 15 residues. CDR3 region: CASSGVSVEGTEAFF. CDR3 DNA: TGCGCCAGCAGTGGCGTCAGTGTCGAGGGCACTGAAGCTTTCTTT.

J is TRBJ1-4 and V is TRBV27; 9 bases line up with TRBD1. The germline gives CDR1 MNHEY, CDR2 SMNVEV (reference sequence). The CDR3 has 14 residues. The J segment lost 7 bases and the V segment lost 4 bases, leaving 4 bases of the junction unmatched. The CDR3 DNA follows: TGTGCCAGCAGTTCTACAGGGGGCGGTGAAAAACTGTTTTTT. This encodes CASSSTGGGEKLFF.

In regard to this clone: The sample holds other DNA sequences that translate to the same CDR3. The V call is TRBV7-9, the J call TRBJ2-7; D perhaps matches TRBD1 (6 bases). There are 13 residues in the CDR3. Germline-derived CDR1 and CDR2 are SEHNR and FQNEAQ (reference sequence). The germline V and J ends were trimmed by 4 bases and 2 bases, with 9 bases remaining between them. CDR3 bases: TGTGCCAGCAGCTCAAGGACAGCCTACGAGCAGTACTTC. This encodes CASSSRTAYEQYF.

This rearrangement joins TRBV7-9 to TRBJ1-1, with unresolved D. The CDR3 is made up of 9 amino acids. Trimming shortened V by 8 bases and J by 7 bases, and 5 bases separated the two germline ends. In germline, CDR1 is SEHNR, CDR2 FQNEAQ (reference sequence). CDR3 region: CASAIEAFF. Written as DNA, the CDR3 is TGTGCCAGCGCTATTGAAGCTTTCTTT.

The chain recombines TRBV7-8 with TRBJ2-7; D possibly corresponds to TRBD2 (5 bases). V lost 4 bases, J lost 0 bases, and 13 bases lay in between. CDR1 SGHVS and CDR2 FQNEAQ come from the germline V gene. The CDR3 runs 15 residues. CDR3 DNA: TGTGCCAGCAGCTCTAGAGGGCTCACCTCCTACGAGCAGTACTTC. It is translated as CASSSRGLTSYEQYF.

The V gene is TRBV28, the J gene TRBJ1-1, with D maybe TRBD1 (6 bases). The length of the CDR3 is 16 residues. Germline CDR1 reads MDHEN; CDR2 reads SYDVKM. V was trimmed by 5 bases and J by 0 bases, leaving 16 bases between them. CDR3 sequence reads: CASSGGGLIMNTEAFF. CDR3 DNA: TGTGCCAGCAGTGGGGGGGGGCTTATAATGAACACTGAAGCTTTCTTT.

V and J are TRBV25-1 and TRBJ2-7; D possibly corresponds to TRBD2 (5 bases). In germline, CDR1 is MGHDK, CDR2 SYGVNS. Between the trimmed V and J ends, which lost 1 base and 5 bases, there was a span of 12 bases. The CDR3 totals 14 residues. As DNA, the CDR3 is TGTGCCAGCAGTGAATCTAGCTATGGGGACGAGCAGTACTTC. Amino acids: CASSESSYGDEQYF.

The V call is TRBV28, the J call TRBJ1-4; no clear D. Germline values: CDR1 MDHEN, CDR2 SYDVKM. V lost 2 bases and J lost 13, with 17 bases in between. The CDR3 spans 14 residues. The CDR3 bases are TGTGCCAGCAGTTTACTATCAGGTCGGAAGATACTGTTTTTT. It encodes CASSLLSGRKILFF.

The chain employs TRBV10-3 and TRBJ1-2, with D possibly being TRBD1 (6 bases). Germline V lookup: CDR1 ENHRY, CDR2 SYGVKD. V lost 10 bases and J 0 bases, leaving 18 bases between the germline ends. The CDR3 runs 15 residues. In DNA form, the CDR3 reads TGTGCCACTGGGGGGGCCCGGGCGACTAACTATGGCTACACCTTC. Its translation: CATGGARATNYGYTF.

This chain links TRBV27 with TRBJ2-7; TRBD2 matches at 7 bases. The CDR3 has 14 amino acids. Germline CDR1 MNHEY, CDR2 SMNVEV (reference sequence). J lost 5 bases, V lost 1 base, and 5 bases had no gene match. This CDR3 is CASSLWAGVDEQYF. As DNA, the CDR3 is TGTGCCAGCAGTTTATGGGCGGGAGTGGACGAGCAGTACTTC.

The rearrangement links TRBV10-1 to TRBJ2-7; 10 nucleotides match TRBD2. V lost 2 bases and J lost 0; bases outside the gene matches: 4. This CDR3 has 16 amino acids. Per germline, CDR1 WNHNN and CDR2 SYGVQD (reference sequence). CDR3 nucleotide sequence: TGCGCCAGCAGTGAGACCGGGACTAGCGACTCCTACGAGCAGTACTTC. Protein: CASSETGTSDSYEQYF.

The chain combines TRBV5-4 with TRBJ2-7; perhaps TRBD2 as D (5 bases). Germline CDR1 reads SGHNT; CDR2 reads YYREEE (reference sequence). V was cut by 4 bases and J by 4 bases, with 18 bases left in between. The CDR3 contains 15 residues. The CDR3 DNA is TGTGCCAGCAGCCCCGACCTCCGGGATGAATACGAGCAGTACTTC. It is translated as CASSPDLRDEYEQYF.

The gene calls are TRBV29-1 and TRBJ2-5; 11 nucleotides agree with TRBD1. The CDR3 covers 14 residues. The V segment lost 7 bases and the J segment 5 bases; nucleotides outside the gene matches: 9. CDR1 is SQVTM and CDR2 is ANQGSEA in the germline V gene. The CDR3 is CSGSGQGAWETQYF. The CDR3 nucleotides are TGCAGCGGGTCCGGACAGGGGGCCTGGGAGACCCAGTACTTC.

This clone was seen only a few times. This chain connects TRBV18 to TRBJ1-4; 7 nucleotides match TRBD1. The CDR3 is made up of 19 amino acids. Germline CDR1 reads KGHSH; CDR2 reads LQKENI. The V gene end was trimmed by 5 bases and the J gene end by 6 bases; junction bases not matched to a gene: 21. The CDR3 loop reads CASSDTPTGKPSVDEKLFF. Here the CDR3 DNA reads TGTGCCAGCTCAGATACCCCGACAGGGAAACCCTCCGTGGATGAAAAACTGTTTTTT.